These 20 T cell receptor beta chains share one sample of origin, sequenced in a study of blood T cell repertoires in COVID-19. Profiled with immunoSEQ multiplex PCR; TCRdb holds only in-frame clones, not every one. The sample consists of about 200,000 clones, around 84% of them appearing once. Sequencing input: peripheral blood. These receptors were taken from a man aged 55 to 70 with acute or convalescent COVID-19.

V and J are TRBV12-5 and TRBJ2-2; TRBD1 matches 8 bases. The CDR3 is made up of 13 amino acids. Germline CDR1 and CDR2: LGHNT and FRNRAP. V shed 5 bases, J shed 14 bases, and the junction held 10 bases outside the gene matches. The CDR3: CASGLTDRERLFF. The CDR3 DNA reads TGTGCTAGTGGTCTGACGGACAGGGAACGCCTGTTTTTT.

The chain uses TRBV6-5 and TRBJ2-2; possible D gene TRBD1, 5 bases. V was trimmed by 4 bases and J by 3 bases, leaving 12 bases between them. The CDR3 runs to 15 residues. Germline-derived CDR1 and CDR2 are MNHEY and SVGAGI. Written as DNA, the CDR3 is TGTGCCAGCAGTTCGATGACAGTGTACACCGGGGAGCTGTTTTTT. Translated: CASSSMTVYTGELFF.

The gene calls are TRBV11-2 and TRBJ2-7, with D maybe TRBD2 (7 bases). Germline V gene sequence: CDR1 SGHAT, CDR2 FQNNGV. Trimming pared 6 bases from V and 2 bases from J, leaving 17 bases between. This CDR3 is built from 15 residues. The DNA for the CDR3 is TGTGCCAGCAGATACCCGGGGGGCCTCACCTACGAGCAGTACTTC. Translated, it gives CASRYPGGLTYEQYF.

CDR3 in DNA: TGTGCCACCAGTGATCCGGGACAGATCTATGGCTACACCTTC. It translates to CATSDPGQIYGYTF. The genes are TRBV24-1 and TRBJ1-2; TRBD1 agrees at 7 bases. Germline CDR1 KGHDR, CDR2 SFDVKD. Unmatched junction bases numbered 4, after V lost 3 bases and J lost 4 bases. CDR3 length equals 14 residues.

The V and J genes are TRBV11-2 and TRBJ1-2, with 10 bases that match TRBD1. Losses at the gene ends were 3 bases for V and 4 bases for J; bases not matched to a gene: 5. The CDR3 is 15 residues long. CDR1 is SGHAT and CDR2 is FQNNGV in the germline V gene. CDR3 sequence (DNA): TGTGCCAGCAGCTTGATAAGGACAGGGGGCTATGGCTACACCTTC. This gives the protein CASSLIRTGGYGYTF.

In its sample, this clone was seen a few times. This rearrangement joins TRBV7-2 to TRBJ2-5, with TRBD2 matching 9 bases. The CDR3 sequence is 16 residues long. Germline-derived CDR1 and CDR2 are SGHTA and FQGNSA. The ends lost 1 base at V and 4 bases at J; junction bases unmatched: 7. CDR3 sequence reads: CASSLGLRGGSETQYF. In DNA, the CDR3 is TGTGCCAGCAGCTTAGGTTTGCGGGGGGGTTCAGAGACCCAGTACTTC.

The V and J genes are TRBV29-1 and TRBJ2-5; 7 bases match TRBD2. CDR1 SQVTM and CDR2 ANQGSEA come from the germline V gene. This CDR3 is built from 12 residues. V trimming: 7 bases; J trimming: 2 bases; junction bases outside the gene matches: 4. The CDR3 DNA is TGCAGCGCTTGGCGGGGGCAAGAGACCCAGTACTTC. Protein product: CSAWRGQETQYF.

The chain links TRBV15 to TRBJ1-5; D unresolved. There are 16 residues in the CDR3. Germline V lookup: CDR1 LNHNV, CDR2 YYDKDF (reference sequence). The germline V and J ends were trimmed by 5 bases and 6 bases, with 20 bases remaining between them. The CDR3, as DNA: TGTGCCACCAGCTCGGTCGGTGGGCACCCCGCTCAGCCCCAGCATTTT. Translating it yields CATSSVGGHPAQPQHF.

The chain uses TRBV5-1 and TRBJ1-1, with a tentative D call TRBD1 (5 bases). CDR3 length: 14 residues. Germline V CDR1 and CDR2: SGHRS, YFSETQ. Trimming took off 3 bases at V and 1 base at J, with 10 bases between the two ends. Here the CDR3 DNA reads TGCGCCAGCAGCTCTGACAGAACGAACACTGAAGCTTTCTTT. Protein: CASSSDRTNTEAFF.

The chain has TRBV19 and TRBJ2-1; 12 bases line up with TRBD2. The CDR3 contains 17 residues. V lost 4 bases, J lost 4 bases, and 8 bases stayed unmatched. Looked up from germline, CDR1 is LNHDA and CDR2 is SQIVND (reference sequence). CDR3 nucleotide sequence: TGTGCCAGTAGTAGGACTAGCGGGGAGAACCTATACAATGAGCAGTTCTTC. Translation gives CASSRTSGENLYNEQFF.

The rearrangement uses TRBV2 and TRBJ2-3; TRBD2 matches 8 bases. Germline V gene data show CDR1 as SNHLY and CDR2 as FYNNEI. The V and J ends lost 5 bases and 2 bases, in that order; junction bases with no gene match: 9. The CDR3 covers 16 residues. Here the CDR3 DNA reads TGTGCCAGCAGTCCCGGAGCGGGGGTTACCACAGATACGCAGTATTTT. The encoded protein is CASSPGAGVTTDTQYF.

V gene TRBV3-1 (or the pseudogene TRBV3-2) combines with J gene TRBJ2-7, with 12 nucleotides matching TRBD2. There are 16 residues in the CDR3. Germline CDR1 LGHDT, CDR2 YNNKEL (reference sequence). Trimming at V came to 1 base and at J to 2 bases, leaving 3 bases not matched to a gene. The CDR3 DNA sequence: TGTGCCAGCAGCCAAGCCCCTAGCGGGGGGGCCTACGAGCAGTACTTC. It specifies CASSQAPSGGAYEQYF.

The CDR3 DNA follows: TGTGCCAGCAGCTACGGGACAGGGGATGAGACCCAGTACTTC. It codes for CASSYGTGDETQYF. The genes are TRBV7-9 and TRBJ2-5; 10 bases line up with TRBD1. The germline gives CDR1 SEHNR, CDR2 FQNEAQ (reference sequence). The CDR3 has 14 amino acids. V dropped 4 bases and J dropped 5; count of bases not matched to a gene: 4.

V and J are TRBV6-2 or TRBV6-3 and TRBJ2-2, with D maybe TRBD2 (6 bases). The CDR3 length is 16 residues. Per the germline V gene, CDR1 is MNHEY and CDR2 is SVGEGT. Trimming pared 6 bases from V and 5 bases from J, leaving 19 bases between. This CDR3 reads CASSPLTPAGTGELFF. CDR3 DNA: TGTGCCAGCAGCCCCCTGACCCCGGCGGGGACCGGGGAGCTGTTTTTT.

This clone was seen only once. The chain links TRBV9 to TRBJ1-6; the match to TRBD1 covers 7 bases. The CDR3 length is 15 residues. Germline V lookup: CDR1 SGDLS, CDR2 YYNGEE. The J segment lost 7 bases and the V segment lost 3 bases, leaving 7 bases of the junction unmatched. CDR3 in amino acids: CASSAGQPTNSPLHF. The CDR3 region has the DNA TGTGCCAGCAGCGCGGGACAGCCGACCAATTCACCCCTCCACTTT.

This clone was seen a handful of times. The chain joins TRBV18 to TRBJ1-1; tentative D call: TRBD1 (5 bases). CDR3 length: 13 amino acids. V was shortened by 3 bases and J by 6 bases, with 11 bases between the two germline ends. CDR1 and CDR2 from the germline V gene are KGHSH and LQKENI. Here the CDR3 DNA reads TGTGCCAGCTCACCCCTTGGCAGGGCTGAAGCTTTCTTT. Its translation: CASSPLGRAEAFF.

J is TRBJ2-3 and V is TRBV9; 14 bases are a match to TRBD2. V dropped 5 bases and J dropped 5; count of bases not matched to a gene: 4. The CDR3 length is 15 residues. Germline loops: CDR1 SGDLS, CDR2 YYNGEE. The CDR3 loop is CASRGLAGAQDTQYF. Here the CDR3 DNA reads TGTGCCAGCAGGGGACTAGCGGGGGCCCAAGATACGCAGTATTTT.

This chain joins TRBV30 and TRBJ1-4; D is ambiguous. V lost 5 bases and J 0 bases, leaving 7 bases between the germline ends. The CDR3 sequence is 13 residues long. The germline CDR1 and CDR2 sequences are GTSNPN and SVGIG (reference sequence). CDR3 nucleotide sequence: TGTGCCTGGGCCCGGGCAACTAATGAAAAACTGTTTTTT. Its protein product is CAWARATNEKLFF.

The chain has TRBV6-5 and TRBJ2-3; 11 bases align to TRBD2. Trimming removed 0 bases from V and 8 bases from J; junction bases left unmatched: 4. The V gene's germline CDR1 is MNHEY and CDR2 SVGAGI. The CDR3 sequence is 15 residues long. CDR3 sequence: CASSYSLGLAGTQYF. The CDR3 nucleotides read TGTGCCAGCAGTTACTCCCTCGGACTAGCGGGTACGCAGTATTTT.

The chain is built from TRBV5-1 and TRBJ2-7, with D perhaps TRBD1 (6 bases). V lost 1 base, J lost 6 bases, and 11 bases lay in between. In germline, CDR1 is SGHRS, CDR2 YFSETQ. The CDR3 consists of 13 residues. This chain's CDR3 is CASSLNRELEQYF. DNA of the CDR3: TGCGCCAGCAGCTTGAACAGGGAGCTCGAGCAGTACTTC.